A selection of T cell receptor beta chains follows, all from one sample in a study of Ad26.COV2.S vaccination and SARS-CoV-2 variants. The assay was immunoSEQ multiplex PCR, and TCRdb's table has in-frame clones only and misses some. The table lists around 380,000 clones, 88% of them singletons. The sequenced sample was peripheral blood, obtained in a trial of Ad26.COV2.S vaccine versus placebo. The receptor source for this set is a person between 18 and 65 years old who received the Ad26.COV2.S COVID-19 vaccine or a placebo. CDR3s leave out the opening cysteine and the closing phenylalanine or tryptophan. A D gene is named only where the DNA matches it firmly. Rows may omit the clone size; those that give it use once, few, many or a size class.

size: .
V: TRBV7-9
D: TRBD1
CDR3: ASSVRHRGLDEQY

size: .
V: TRBV5-4
D: .
CDR3: ASSLGRQETQY

size: .
V: TRBV15
D: TRBD1
CDR3: ATSSRIDRATEAF

size: once
V: TRBV19
D: .
CDR3: ASSIVGGASYGYT

size: .
V: TRBV7-2
D: TRBD1
CDR3: ASSPTGSNTEAF

size: .
V: TRBV4-1
D: TRBD2
CDR3: ASSQVTSGVRGTQY

size: .
V: TRBV6-5
D: TRBD1
CDR3: ASSSSRGQGYT

size: .
V: TRBV5-1
D: TRBD2
CDR3: ASSLASGAYSYEQY

size: .
V: TRBV7-9
D: .
CDR3: ATQPTYYGYT

size: .
V: TRBV4-3
D: TRBD1
CDR3: ASSQDTGQGGNEQY

size: few
V: TRBV19
D: .
CDR3: ASSMESLHAPGNTIY

size: .
V: TRBV5-8
D: .
CDR3: ASTPNSPLH

size: .
V: TRBV7-9
D: .
CDR3: ASSLVNSGTPLNSPLH

size: .
V: TRBV11-2
D: .
CDR3: ASGGAGTNEKLF

size: .
V: TRBV11-2
D: .
CDR3: ASSFGDNYGYT

size: .
V: TRBV27
D: .
CDR3: ASNQGHQGGANVLT

size: once
V: TRBV6-2/TRBV6-3
D: .
CDR3: ASSRPLVTEQF

size: .
V: TRBV6-5
D: .
CDR3: ASSPRGDTEAF

size: .
V: TRBV27
D: .
CDR3: ASSPRAIKETQY

size: .
V: TRBV4-1
D: .
CDR3: ASSQVWISTDTQY

size: .
V: TRBV7-2
D: .
CDR3: ASSHDNYNEQF

size: .
V: TRBV5-1
D: TRBD2
CDR3: ASSPGTSQETQY

size: .
V: TRBV7-9
D: TRBD1
CDR3: ASSTIQGAGDTIY

size: .
V: TRBV5-1
D: .
CDR3: ASSGTGSGNTIY

size: .
V: TRBV19
D: TRBD1
CDR3: ASLDRVTYEQY

size: .
V: TRBV14
D: .
CDR3: ASSQDLLDRQETQY

size: .
V: TRBV5-1
D: .
CDR3: ASSLGLVRGGNEQF

size: .
V: TRBV5-6
D: .
CDR3: ASSLDAGAGELF

size: .
V: TRBV2
D: TRBD1
CDR3: ASSLTGDFNTEAF

size: .
V: TRBV24-1
D: TRBD2
CDR3: ATSERGVSGELF

size: .
V: TRBV5-6
D: .
CDR3: ASSNPSASGRGYT

size: .
V: TRBV27
D: .
CDR3: ASSLRRMTLNTEAF

size: .
V: TRBV4-2
D: TRBD1
CDR3: ASSITGTGSSYT

size: once
V: TRBV3-1/TRBV3-2
D: .
CDR3: ASSQAGSDSPLH

size: .
V: TRBV3-1/TRBV3-2
D: .
CDR3: ASSQETVPTDTQY

size: few
V: TRBV4-1
D: .
CDR3: ASSQEGGHTRQPQH

size: .
V: TRBV16
D: .
CDR3: ASSQYGGATDTQY

size: .
V: TRBV11-2
D: .
CDR3: ASSSFEVTGYT

size: .
V: TRBV6-1
D: .
CDR3: ASSEGRGWLATDTQY

size: .
V: TRBV6-1
D: TRBD2
CDR3: ASSTLAGVDNEQF

size: .
V: TRBV10-2
D: .
CDR3: ASSESVGGSGANVLT

size: few
V: TRBV12-3/TRBV12-4
D: .
CDR3: ASSFDPRDTIY

size: .
V: TRBV6-5
D: .
CDR3: ASSSEGGGDNSPLH

size: few
V: TRBV6-5
D: .
CDR3: ASRKELSYGYT

size: once
V: TRBV6-5
D: .
CDR3: ASSSGQGYDEQF

size: .
V: TRBV19
D: .
CDR3: ASSIDILQGRGNQPQH

size: .
V: TRBV10-3
D: .
CDR3: AISSLEVYGYT

size: .
V: TRBV5-5
D: .
CDR3: ASSSDGQTYNEQF